This entry concerns a single T cell receptor beta chain. The authors carried out high-throughput sequencing of TCR beta. They applied it to CD8+ and CD4+ T cells obtained from blood. Trimming at V came to 6 bases and at J to 4 bases, leaving 7 bases not matched to a gene. Germline assignment: CDR1 MRHNA and CDR2 SNTAGT. The CDR3 has 16 residues. This entry is derived from a study of CD8 T cells in Susac syndrome. It was with random hexamers that about 0.45 to 1 ug RNA was reverse transcribed. TCRdb used MiXCR to reprocess the immunoSEQ multiplex PCR reads, holding one entry per CDR3 protein. The sample has some 65,000 distinct CDR3 sequences, roughly 94% seen once.

The V gene is TRBV6-4, the J gene TRBJ2-3; TRBD2 matches 13 bases. The sequenced material came from CD8+ T cells from PBMCs. The origin of this receptor is a human donor with multiple sclerosis. The CDR3 DNA follows: TGTGCCAGCAGCCCCGGACTAGCGGGGGCCCCAGATACGCAGTATTTT. Translating gives CASSPGLAGAPDTQYF.